This entry is about one T cell receptor (beta chain). These data come from a study of shared clonotypes between healthy human individuals. Germline V gives CDR1 MDHEN, CDR2 SYDVKM. This CDR3 has 14 residues. Trimming took 8 bases from V and 6 from J, leaving 19 bases between them. Here immunoSEQ multiplex PCR was the method, and the copy in TCRdb shows in-frame clones only, minus some. Of 550,000 to 800,000 clones in the sample, about 90% were seen once. The V call is TRBV28, the J call TRBJ1-1; D possibly corresponds to TRBD1 (6 bases). Sequencing was performed on memory CD8+ T cells from PBMCs. Subset here: CD45RO+ cells pooled with CCR7-negative TemRA cells. This receptor was obtained from a man between 18 and 35 years old in good health. Some clones in this sample may be carry-over from other donors' samples. CDR3 region: CASWTRGARAEAFF. The DNA for the CDR3 is TGTGCCAGCTGGACTCGGGGGGCGCGGGCTGAAGCTTTCTTT.